These 24 T cell receptor beta chains share one sample of origin, sequenced in a study of response to subunit inactivated influenza vaccine. TCRdb independently ran MiXCR on the RT-PCR reads; one entry per CDR3 protein. The table has about 530,000 distinct CDR3 sequences, 10% to 15% seen once; the top ten hold roughly 14%. Specimen: PBMCs from blood, collected about 40 days after vaccination. Receptor source: a man aged 50-59 years who received an inactivated influenza vaccine.

This clonotype was seen a few times. This chain links TRBV20-1 with TRBJ2-3; a possible D gene is TRBD2 (5 bases). This CDR3 has 14 residues. The V end lost 6 bases, the J end lost 6 bases, and 19 bases lay between the germline ends. Germline V lookup: CDR1 DFQATT, CDR2 SNEGSKA (reference sequence). Written as DNA, the CDR3 is TGCAGTGCCCCCGCCCCACTAGTCCCCGATACGCAGTATTTT. It specifies CSAPAPLVPDTQYF.

This clonotype has only a few counts. The rearrangement links TRBV9 to TRBJ2-1; maybe TRBD1 (6 bases). The CDR3 loop spans 15 amino acids. The germline gives CDR1 SGDLS, CDR2 YYNGEE. V dropped 3 bases and J dropped 5 bases, with 15 bases sitting between them. CDR3 sequence (DNA): TGTGCCAGCAGCGGCTCGGGACAACCGAACAATGAGCAGTTCTTC. It codes for CASSGSGQPNNEQFF.

This clonotype occurred many times. As DNA, the CDR3 is TGCGCCAGCAGCTTGGATGCGGGAACCTATGGCTACACCTTC. It codes for CASSLDAGTYGYTF. V usage is TRBV5-1 and J usage is TRBJ1-2; no firm D call. There are 14 residues in the CDR3. The V and J ends lost 0 bases and 4 bases respectively, with 10 bases between them. Per the germline V gene, CDR1 is SGHRS and CDR2 is YFSETQ.

The table lists this clonotype with many counts. This sequence joins TRBV4-1 and TRBJ1-4; the match to TRBD1 covers 10 bases. This CDR3 is 18 amino acids long. V trimming: 6 bases; J trimming: 3 bases; junction bases outside the gene matches: 13. Germline CDR1 and CDR2: MGHRA and YSYEKL. CDR3 DNA: TGCGCCAGCAGGTCCGGGACAGGGGCAAGATTAGCTAATGAAAAACTGTTTTTT. This translates into CASRSGTGARLANEKLFF.

The rearrangement links TRBV15 to TRBJ2-3; perhaps D is TRBD1 or TRBD2 (5 bases each). The CDR3 has 15 amino acids. The V and J ends lost 8 bases and 0 bases respectively, with 15 bases between them. Looked up from germline, CDR1 is LNHNV and CDR2 is YYDKDF (reference sequence). The DNA for the CDR3 is TGTGCCACCTCTCCGAACAGGAGGAGCACAGATACGCAGTATTTT. This sequence encodes CATSPNRRSTDTQYF.

V and J are TRBV7-2 and TRBJ2-7; TRBD2 agrees at 7 bases. The CDR3 totals 13 residues. The V gene end was trimmed by 4 bases and the J gene end by 5 bases; junction bases not matched to a gene: 5. Germline assignment: CDR1 SGHTA and CDR2 FQGNSA. CDR3 sequence reads: CASSYGGGNEQYF. DNA of the CDR3: TGTGCCAGCAGCTATGGGGGGGGAAACGAGCAGTACTTC.

This chain joins TRBV11-1 and TRBJ2-1, with a weak D call TRBD1 (5 bases). Germline V gene lookup returns CDR1 SGHAT and CDR2 FQDESV (reference sequence). The V and J ends lost 4 bases and 3 bases respectively, with 10 bases between them. CDR3 length: 14 amino acids. CDR3 in DNA: TGTGCCAGCAGCTCCCTTAGGGGCTACAATGAGCAGTTCTTC. It is translated as CASSSLRGYNEQFF.

The V gene is TRBV10-3, the J gene TRBJ2-5, with TRBD1 identical over 7 bases. J lost 2 bases, V lost 3 bases, and 6 bases had no gene match. Germline loops: CDR1 ENHRY, CDR2 SYGVKD. The CDR3 length is 15 residues. CDR3 sequence reads: CAISDLGTVQETQYF. DNA of the CDR3: TGTGCCATCAGTGACCTTGGGACAGTACAAGAGACCCAGTACTTC.

This clonotype occurred a few times. The chain combines TRBV6-2 or TRBV6-3 with TRBJ2-1; D ambiguous. The CDR3 runs 12 residues. The V end lost 2 bases, the J end lost 7 bases, and 6 bases lay between the germline ends. Germline CDR1 MNHEY, CDR2 SVGEGT. CDR3 residues: CASSYLVNEQFF. The CDR3 nucleotides are TGTGCCAGCAGTTACCTCGTGAATGAGCAGTTCTTC.

Note on this clonotype: The junction and the germline gene differ at one end; a read error may be behind it. The V and J genes are TRBV20-1 and TRBJ2-1; D remains unclear. Germline-derived CDR1 and CDR2 are DFQATT and SNEGSKA (reference sequence). This CDR3 has 12 amino acids. The CDR3, as DNA: TGCAGTGCTAGAGAACAAATCAATGAGCAGATCTTC. Amino acid sequence: CSAREQINEQIF.

This chain uses TRBV6-1 with TRBJ2-1; 12 nucleotides line up with TRBD2. The CDR3 consists of 16 residues. Germline CDR1 is MNHNS and CDR2 is SASEGT. Trimming at V came to 7 bases and at J to 7 bases, leaving 11 bases not matched to a gene. The CDR3, as DNA: TGTGCCAGCACATCAAATCGGCTAGCGGGAGGGAATGAGCAGTTCTTC. This sequence encodes CASTSNRLAGGNEQFF.

The genes are TRBV7-2 and TRBJ2-3; TRBD2 is a possible D gene (6 bases). V gave up 5 bases and J gave up 0 bases, with 15 bases separating them. Germline V gene data show CDR1 as SGHTA and CDR2 as FQGNSA. The CDR3 runs to 16 residues. CDR3 residues: CASSPTLAISTDTQYF. In DNA, the CDR3 is TGTGCCAGCAGCCCAACACTAGCAATTAGCACAGATACGCAGTATTTT.

This clonotype occurred a few times. The CDR3 bases are TGTGCCAGCAGTTTTGGGGGGGCAAACGAGCAGTTCTTC. Translation gives CASSFGGANEQFF. V and J are TRBV6-5 and TRBJ2-1; D is possibly TRBD2 (7 bases). With 4 bases removed from V and 10 bases from J, the gap between germline ends came to 14 bases. This CDR3 is built from 13 residues. The germline V gene has CDR1 MNHEY and CDR2 SVGAGI.

V usage is TRBV27 and J usage is TRBJ2-3; D remains unclear. Germline-derived CDR1 and CDR2 are MNHEY and SMNVEV (reference sequence). With 3 bases removed from V and 0 bases from J, the gap between germline ends came to 10 bases. The CDR3 is made up of 15 amino acids. Here the CDR3 reads CASSLGSLSTDTQYF. As DNA, the CDR3 is TGTGCCAGCAGTTTGGGTTCCCTTAGCACAGATACGCAGTATTTT.

J is TRBJ2-1 and V is TRBV4-3; 10 bases align to TRBD2. V shed 0 bases, J shed 6 bases, and the junction held 8 bases outside the gene matches. The CDR3 is 17 residues long. Germline V gives CDR1 LGHNA, CDR2 YSLEER. The chain's CDR3 is CASSQDRTSGYTNEQFF. CDR3 sequence (DNA): TGCGCCAGCAGCCAAGATCGGACTAGCGGCTATACCAATGAGCAGTTCTTC.

The table lists this clonotype with many counts. V usage is TRBV28 and J usage is TRBJ2-5; no clear D. Trimming pared 5 bases from V and 1 base from J, leaving 14 bases between. The CDR3 is 15 residues long. Per germline, CDR1 MDHEN and CDR2 SYDVKM. CDR3 loop: CASSPRRWAQETQYF. In DNA form, the CDR3 reads TGTGCCAGCAGTCCTAGGAGATGGGCCCAAGAGACCCAGTACTTC.

V is TRBV4-3 and J is TRBJ2-7; TRBD2 might be the D (6 bases). The V end lost 3 bases, the J end lost 1 base, and 16 bases lay between the germline ends. The CDR3 covers 16 residues. Germline CDR1 and CDR2: LGHNA and YSLEER. For the CDR3, the DNA is TGCGCCAGCAGCCAGGAGGGCCCCACCGATTCCTACGAGCAGTACTTC. It encodes CASSQEGPTDSYEQYF.

This clonotype showed up just a few times. The genes are TRBV4-3 and TRBJ2-1, with 7 bases that match TRBD1. Losses at the gene ends were 0 bases for V and 5 bases for J; bases not matched to a gene: 19. This CDR3 comprises 20 residues. The V gene's germline CDR1 is LGHNA and CDR2 YSLEER. The CDR3 DNA follows: TGCGCCAGCAGCCAAGAGAATTGGGACAGCACTTCAAAATCCGACAATGAGCAGTTCTTC. Translating it yields CASSQENWDSTSKSDNEQFF.

The table lists this clonotype with a few counts. The genes are TRBV12-3 or TRBV12-4 and TRBJ2-1; D ambiguous. V was pared by 7 bases and J by 8 bases, with 12 bases between. This CDR3 contains 12 residues. CDR3 sequence: CASTQSHHEQFF. Written as DNA, the CDR3 is TGTGCCAGCACCCAGAGTCACCATGAGCAGTTCTTC.

Ten or more counts support this clonotype. V usage is TRBV4-1 and J usage is TRBJ2-1; tentative D call: TRBD2 (6 bases). The germline CDR1 and CDR2 sequences are MGHRA and YSYEKL. The CDR3 has 14 amino acids. The V and J ends lost 1 base and 7 bases respectively, with 11 bases between them. CDR3 loop: CASSQGMTSNEQFF. The CDR3 DNA is TGCGCCAGCAGCCAAGGAATGACTAGTAATGAGCAGTTCTTC.

This clonotype was seen a handful of times. This chain connects TRBV28 to TRBJ1-5, with 7 bases matching TRBD1. J lost 7 bases, V lost 5 bases, and 8 bases had no gene match. The CDR3 covers 14 residues. Germline V gene lookup returns CDR1 MDHEN and CDR2 SYDVKM. The CDR3 spells CASSRPQGRQPQHF. CDR3 in DNA: TGTGCCAGCAGTAGGCCACAGGGGCGCCAGCCCCAGCATTTT.

This rearrangement joins TRBV4-2 to TRBJ2-2; either TRBD1 or TRBD2 may supply D (6 bases each). Germline CDR1 is LGHNA and CDR2 is YNFKEQ. This CDR3 is built from 15 residues. V lost 3 bases, J lost 6 bases, and 14 bases lay in between. CDR3 sequence: CASSQRGDLSGELFF. CDR3 in DNA: TGTGCCAGCAGCCAGAGGGGGGACTTGTCCGGGGAGCTGTTTTTT.

The genes are TRBV12-3 or TRBV12-4 and TRBJ1-4, with D perhaps matching TRBD1 (5 bases). V lost 6 bases and J 2 bases, leaving 13 bases between the germline ends. The CDR3 runs to 15 residues. Here the CDR3 DNA reads TGTGCCAGCAGATTACCCGGGGGGACTAATGAAAAACTGTTTTTT. It codes for CASRLPGGTNEKLFF.

This clonotype was recorded at least ten times. The rearrangement uses TRBV7-2 and TRBJ2-6, with D tentatively TRBD1 (6 bases). The germline V gene has CDR1 SGHTA and CDR2 FQGNSA. The CDR3 totals 16 residues. V was pared by 2 bases and J by 2 bases, with 10 bases between. The CDR3 region is CASSLQGMTGANVLTF. DNA of the CDR3: TGTGCCAGCAGCTTACAGGGGATGACTGGGGCCAACGTCCTGACTTTC.